This is a list of T cell receptor beta chains from one sample in a study of blood T cell repertoires in COVID-19. The repertoire was sequenced with immunoSEQ multiplex PCR; TCRdb's copy has only in-frame clones and lacks some. The sample yields about 250,000 clones, around 87% seen once. The sample taken for sequencing was PBMCs or T cells enriched from blood (not recorded which). These TCRs come from a woman between 18 and 29 years old who had recovered from COVID-19. Both conserved end residues are part of each CDR3. The D gene is left open where the match is weak. Clone sizes are given selectively: once, few, many, or a class where the clone is expanded.

V	D	J	length	size	CDR3	DNA
TRBV4-1	TRBD1	TRBJ1-1	15	.	CASRQGVVSNTEAFF	TGCGCCAGCAGACAGGGGGTCGTATCGAACACTGAAGCTTTCTTT
TRBV15	.	TRBJ1-1	11	.	CATFGGFEAFF	TGTGCCACCTTCGGAGGTTTTGAAGCTTTCTTT
TRBV2	TRBD2	TRBJ2-1	15	.	CASRMGTSGVNEQFF	TGTGCCAGCAGGATGGGGACTAGCGGGGTCAATGAGCAGTTCTTC
TRBV5-1	.	TRBJ2-5	14	.	CASSLGQSQETQYF	TGCGCCAGCAGCTTGGGACAGTCCCAAGAGACCCAGTACTTC
TRBV4-1	TRBD2	TRBJ2-3	16	.	CASSPLGLAGVDTQYF	TGCGCCAGCAGCCCCCTGGGGCTAGCGGGGGTCGATACGCAGTATTTT
TRBV6-2/TRBV6-3	TRBD2	TRBJ2-7	16	.	CASSYVSGGLVHEQYF	TGTGCCAGCAGTTACGTTAGCGGGGGGCTCGTCCACGAGCAGTACTTC
TRBV18	TRBD1	TRBJ2-7	16	.	CASSPGQGPHSYEQYF	TGTGCCAGCTCACCCGGACAGGGTCCCCACTCCTACGAGCAGTACTTC
TRBV29-1	.	TRBJ1-2	15	.	CSVDPKAGANYGYTF	TGCAGCGTTGACCCCAAGGCCGGGGCTAACTATGGCTACACCTTC
TRBV5-5	.	TRBJ2-7	15	.	CASSLAAGDTYEQYF	TGTGCCAGCAGCTTGGCCGCCGGGGATACCTACGAGCAGTACTTC
TRBV21-1	.	TRBJ2-5	15	.	CASSILRGGGETQYF	TGTGCCAGCAGCATCTTGCGGGGGGGCGGAGAGACCCAGTACTTC
TRBV5-4	.	TRBJ2-5	12	.	CASSSGAETQYF	TGTGCCAGCAGCTCCGGAGCAGAGACCCAGTACTTC
TRBV4-1	TRBD1	TRBJ1-4	17	.	CASSQPGDSSTNEKLFF	TGCGCCAGCAGCCAACCAGGGGACAGTTCAACTAATGAAAAACTGTTTTTT
TRBV3-1/TRBV3-2	.	TRBJ2-7	15	.	CASSQDLGQRGEQYF	TGTGCCAGCAGCCAAGATTTGGGACAAAGGGGCGAGCAGTACTTC
TRBV10-1	.	TRBJ1-3	16	.	CASSGSGEWPGNTIYF	TGCGCCAGCAGTGGAAGCGGAGAATGGCCTGGAAACACCATATATTTT
TRBV20-1	TRBD1	TRBJ1-4	18	.	CSASRPGQGDFFNEKLFF	TGCAGTGCTAGTAGACCGGGACAGGGGGACTTCTTTAATGAAAAACTGTTTTTT
TRBV5-1	TRBD1	TRBJ1-6	15	once	CASSVGQGYNSPLHF	TGCGCCAGCAGCGTTGGACAGGGGTATAATTCACCCCTCCACTTT
TRBV7-3	.	TRBJ1-1	13	once	CASSLTTVTEAFF	TGTGCCAGCAGCTTAACAACGGTCACTGAAGCTTTCTTT
TRBV25-1	TRBD1	TRBJ1-6	14	.	CASSPTGEDSPLHF	TGTGCCAGCAGTCCCACAGGGGAAGACTCACCCCTCCACTTT
TRBV11-2	.	TRBJ2-7	12	.	CASSPYLYEQYF	TGTGCCAGCAGCCCTTATCTGTACGAGCAGTACTTC
TRBV2	.	TRBJ2-4	11	.	CASSENGGLYF	TGTGCCAGCAGTGAAAACGGGGGGCTGTACTTC
TRBV15	.	TRBJ2-1	15	.	CATSREGGQSNEQFF	TGTGCCACCAGCAGAGAAGGGGGACAAAGCAATGAGCAGTTCTTC
TRBV7-2	.	TRBJ2-2	14	.	CASKEGSNTGELFF	TGTGCCAGCAAAGAGGGTTCGAACACCGGGGAGCTGTTTTTT
TRBV27	TRBD1	TRBJ2-3	12	.	CASSAHRGTQYF	TGTGCCAGCAGTGCACACAGGGGCACGCAGTATTTT
TRBV27	TRBD2	TRBJ2-2	17	.	CASSLRSSGGNTGELFF	TGTGCCAGCAGTTTAAGGTCTAGCGGGGGGAACACCGGGGAGCTGTTTTTT
TRBV13	TRBD1	TRBJ1-3	16	.	CASSLPRTGSGNTIYF	TGTGCCAGCAGCTTACCTCGGACAGGTTCAGGAAACACCATATATTTT
TRBV5-1	TRBD1	TRBJ2-7	15	.	CASSPRDRVSYEQYF	TGCGCCAGCAGTCCCCGGGACAGGGTGTCCTACGAGCAGTACTTC
TRBV7-9	.	TRBJ1-2	11	once	CASSSGGGYTF	TGTGCCAGCAGCTCGGGGGGCGGCTACACCTTC
TRBV3-1/TRBV3-2	TRBD2	TRBJ2-5	18	once	CASSQDLGGAGTKETQYF	TGTGCCAGCAGCCAAGATCTAGGTGGAGCGGGGACTAAAGAGACCCAGTACTTC
TRBV5-1	TRBD1	TRBJ1-2	14	few	CASSLEGQGYGYTF	TGCGCCAGCAGCTTGGAAGGACAGGGCTATGGCTACACCTTC
TRBV4-1	TRBD1	TRBJ2-7	16	.	CASSQGGQEPAYEQYF	TGCGCCAGCAGCCAAGGAGGACAGGAACCCGCCTACGAGCAGTACTTC
TRBV11-2	.	TRBJ1-4	17	.	CASSFILGGATNEKLFF	TGTGCCAGCAGCTTTATTCTCGGGGGGGCAACTAATGAAAAACTGTTTTTT
TRBV7-8	.	TRBJ2-7	14	.	CASTTSGSPYEQYF	TGTGCCAGCACCACAAGCGGGTCCCCCTACGAGCAGTACTTC